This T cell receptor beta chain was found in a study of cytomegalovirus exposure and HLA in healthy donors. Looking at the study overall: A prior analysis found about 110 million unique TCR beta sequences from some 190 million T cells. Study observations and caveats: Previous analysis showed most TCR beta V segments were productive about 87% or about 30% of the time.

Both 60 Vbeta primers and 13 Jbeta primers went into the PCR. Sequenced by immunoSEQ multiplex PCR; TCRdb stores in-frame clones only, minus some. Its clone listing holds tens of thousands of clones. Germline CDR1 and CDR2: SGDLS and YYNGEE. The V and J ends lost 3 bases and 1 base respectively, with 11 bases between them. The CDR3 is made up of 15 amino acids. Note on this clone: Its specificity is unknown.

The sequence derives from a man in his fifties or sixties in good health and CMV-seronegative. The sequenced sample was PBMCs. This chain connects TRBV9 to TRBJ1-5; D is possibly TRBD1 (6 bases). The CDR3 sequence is CASSAQTGSNQPQHF. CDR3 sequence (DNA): TGTGCCAGCAGCGCTCAGACAGGCAGCAATCAGCCCCAGCATTTT.